This T cell receptor (beta chain) was sequenced in a study of shared clonotypes between healthy human individuals. Notes on the study in general: It was the few donors that limited the genetic and exposure-history diversity represented. Sampling covered nothing but blood. Tissue TCR repertoires likely differ from those found in blood.

Method: immunoSEQ multiplex PCR; TCRdb's copy keeps in-frame clones and lacks some. Among about 2 million clones listed, 85% to 95% were seen once. The sample holds one count of this clone. Its specificity is unknown. Sequence at one end of the junction differs from germline and may be a read error. Investigators divided CD4+ cells into CD45RA+ naive and CD45RA-negative memory subsets. CDR3 size: 11 residues. Germline CDR1 is DFQATT and CDR2 is SNEGSKA (reference sequence). The J gene is TRBJ1-1, the V gene TRBV20-1; D ambiguous. The specimen sequenced was naive CD4+ T cells sorted from blood. As for subset: CD45RA+ positively selected. The receptor was derived from a man between 18 and 29 years old in good health. The CDR3 sequence is CSAIRNAEAFF. CDR3 in DNA: TGCAGTGCTATTCGGAACGCTGAAGCTTTCTTT.